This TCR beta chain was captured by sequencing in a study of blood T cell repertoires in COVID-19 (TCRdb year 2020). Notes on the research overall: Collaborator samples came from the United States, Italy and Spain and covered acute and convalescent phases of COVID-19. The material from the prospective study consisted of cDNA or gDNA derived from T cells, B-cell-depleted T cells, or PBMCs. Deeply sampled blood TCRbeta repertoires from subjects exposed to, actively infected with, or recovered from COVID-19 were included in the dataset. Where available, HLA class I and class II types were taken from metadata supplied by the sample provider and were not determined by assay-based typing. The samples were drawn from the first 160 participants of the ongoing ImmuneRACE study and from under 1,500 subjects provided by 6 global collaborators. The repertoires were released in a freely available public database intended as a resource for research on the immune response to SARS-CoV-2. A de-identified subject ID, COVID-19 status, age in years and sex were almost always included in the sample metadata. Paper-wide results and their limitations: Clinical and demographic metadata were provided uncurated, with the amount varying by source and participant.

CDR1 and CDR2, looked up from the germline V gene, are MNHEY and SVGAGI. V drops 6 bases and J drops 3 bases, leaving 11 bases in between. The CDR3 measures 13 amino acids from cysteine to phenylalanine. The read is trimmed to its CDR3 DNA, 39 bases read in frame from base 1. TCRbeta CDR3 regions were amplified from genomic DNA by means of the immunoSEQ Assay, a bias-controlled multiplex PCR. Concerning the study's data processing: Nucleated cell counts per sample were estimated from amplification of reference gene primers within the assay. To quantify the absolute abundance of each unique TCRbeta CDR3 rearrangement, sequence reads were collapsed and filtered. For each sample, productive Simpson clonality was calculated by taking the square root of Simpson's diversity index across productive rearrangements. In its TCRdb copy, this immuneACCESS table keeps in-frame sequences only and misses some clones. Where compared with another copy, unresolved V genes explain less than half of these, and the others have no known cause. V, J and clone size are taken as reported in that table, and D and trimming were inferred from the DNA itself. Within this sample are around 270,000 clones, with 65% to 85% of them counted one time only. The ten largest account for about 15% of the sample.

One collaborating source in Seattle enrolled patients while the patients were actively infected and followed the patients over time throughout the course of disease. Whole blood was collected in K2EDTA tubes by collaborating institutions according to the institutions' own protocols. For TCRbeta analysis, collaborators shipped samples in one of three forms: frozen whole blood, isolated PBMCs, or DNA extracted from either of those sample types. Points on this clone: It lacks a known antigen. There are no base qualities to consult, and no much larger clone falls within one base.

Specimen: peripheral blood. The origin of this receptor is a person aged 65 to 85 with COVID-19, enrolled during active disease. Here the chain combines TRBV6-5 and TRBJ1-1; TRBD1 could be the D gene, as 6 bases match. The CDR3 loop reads CASSQDSHTEAFF. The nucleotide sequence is TGTGCCAGCAGCCAGGACAGCCACACTGAAGCTTTCTTT.